This T cell receptor beta chain emerged from a study of T-cell reconstitution after alpha-beta-depleted transplantation in children. Unique molecular identifiers were incorporated when the TCRbeta library was constructed. TCRdb re-analysed the PCR reads in MiXCR, keeping a single row per CDR3 protein. The repertoire holds around 87,000 distinct CDR3 sequences, approximately 9.2% seen once, with 6.9% in the top ten. This clonotype was counted at least ten times. The sample consisted of PBMCs from the stem cell graft donor, taken from the stem cell graft. This TCR was sampled from a human donor who donated a stem cell graft to a child with congenital amegakaryocytic thrombocytopenia.

This CDR3 is CASSLGQGPSSYNSPLHF. DNA for the CDR3: TGCGCCAGCAGCTTGGGCCAGGGGCCTAGCTCCTATAATTCACCCCTCCACTTT. The chain recombines TRBV5-1 with TRBJ1-6, with D possibly matching TRBD1 (6 bases). The CDR3 runs 18 residues. Trimming took off 0 bases at V and 0 bases at J, with 13 bases between the two ends. The germline V gene encodes CDR1 SGHRS and CDR2 YFSETQ.